These 30 T cell receptor beta chains were all obtained from the same sample, sequenced in a study of T cell responses to AZD1222 COVID-19 vaccine. Only in-frame clones appear in the TCRdb table, and some are missing; sequencing was by immunoSEQ multiplex PCR. This repertoire shows 120,000 to 150,000 clones, roughly 84% found once; its top ten account for around 5.1%. The material sequenced was peripheral blood, taken 28 days after the second AZD1222 dose. These receptors were taken from an adult who received the AZD1222 COVID-19 vaccine.

CDR3 sequence reads: CASSPTSGDTGELFF. CDR3 bases: TGCGCCAGCAGCCCGACTAGCGGGGACACCGGGGAGCTGTTTTTT. The chain links TRBV5-1 to TRBJ2-2, with 11 bases lining up with TRBD2. Germline-derived CDR1 and CDR2 are SGHRS and YFSETQ. The CDR3 runs 15 residues. V shed 4 bases, J shed 3 bases, and the junction held 2 bases outside the gene matches. The entire variable domain, with the rest obtained from reference TRBV5-1 and TRBJ2-2, is as follows: KAGVTQTPRYLIKTRGQQVTLSCSPISGHRSVSWYQQTPGQGLQFLFEYFSETQRNKGNFPGRFSGRQFSNSRSEMNVSTLELGDSALYLCASSPTSGDTGELFFGEGSRLTVL.

The chain uses TRBV30 and TRBJ1-5; D not certain. V was cut by 2 bases and J by 1 base, with 9 bases left in between. The CDR3 has 14 amino acids. The germline V gene has CDR1 GTSNPN and CDR2 SVGIG (reference sequence). This CDR3 is CAWSIDLSNQPQHF. The DNA of the CDR3 is TGTGCCTGGAGTATAGATTTGAGCAATCAGCCCCAGCATTTT.

This sequence joins TRBV4-1 and TRBJ2-3; 13 positions match TRBD2. This CDR3 is built from 17 residues. V gave up 2 bases and J gave up 2 bases; unmatched junction bases: 4. From germline, CDR1 is MGHRA and CDR2 YSYEKL. The CDR3 bases are TGCGCCAGCAGCCAATCGGGACTAGCGGGGAACACAGATACGCAGTATTTT. It encodes CASSQSGLAGNTDTQYF.

The DNA of the CDR3 is TGTGCCAGCAGCCAGGGCCCAGATACGCAGTATTTT. Encoded protein: CASSQGPDTQYF. J is TRBJ2-3 and V is TRBV3-1 (or the pseudogene TRBV3-2); unclear D gene. V was trimmed by 3 bases and J by 4 bases, leaving 5 bases between them. Germline values: CDR1 LGHDT, CDR2 YNNKEL (reference sequence). This CDR3 has 12 amino acids.

The chain is built from TRBV29-1 and TRBJ1-2; 9 nucleotides align to TRBD1. J lost 1 base, V lost 7 bases, and 4 bases had no gene match. Germline V gene data show CDR1 as SQVTM and CDR2 as ANQGSEA. This CDR3 is built from 13 residues. CDR3 in DNA: TGCAGCGCCCGGACAGGGGATAACTATGGCTACACCTTC. Translated, it gives CSARTGDNYGYTF.

The rearrangement links TRBV29-1 to TRBJ2-7; D perhaps matches TRBD2 (5 bases). The CDR3 spans 13 residues. Trimming took off 7 bases at V and 0 bases at J, with 13 bases between the two ends. The germline V gene has CDR1 SQVTM and CDR2 ANQGSEA. The DNA for the CDR3 is TGCAGCGGAAGGAGGTCAGGCTCCTACGAGCAGTACTTC. This translates into CSGRRSGSYEQYF.

Comment on this clone: An end of the junction differs from the germline gene, which may be a read error. This chain links TRBV6-5 with TRBJ1-2; 7 nucleotides align to TRBD1. The germline CDR1 and CDR2 sequences are MNHEY and SVGAGI. The length of the CDR3 is 15 residues. The CDR3 bases are TGTGCCAGCAGATACTGGACAGGCCACAACTATGGCTACACCTTC. This sequence encodes CASRYWTGHNYGYTF.

The chain employs TRBV6-5 and TRBJ2-5, with 7 bases matching TRBD1. V lost 6 bases to trimming and J lost 5 bases; unmatched junction nucleotides: 9. The germline CDR1 and CDR2 sequences are MNHEY and SVGAGI. This CDR3 comprises 14 residues. In nucleotides, the CDR3 is TGTGCCAGCAGCGGTCAGACAGGGCTCGAGACCCAGTACTTC. Protein product: CASSGQTGLETQYF.

J is TRBJ1-1 and V is TRBV2, with 12 bases aligning to TRBD1. Looked up from germline, CDR1 is SNHLY and CDR2 is FYNNEI. CDR3 length equals 15 residues. The V segment lost 7 bases and the J segment 5 bases; nucleotides outside the gene matches: 8. DNA of the CDR3: TGTGCCAGCACGGGGACAGGGGGCGCGGGGACTGAAGCTTTCTTT. The encoded protein is CASTGTGGAGTEAFF.

The rearrangement uses TRBV9 and TRBJ2-4; weak D call: TRBD1 (5 bases). Germline V gives CDR1 SGDLS, CDR2 YYNGEE. Trimming took 2 bases from V and 3 from J, leaving 9 bases between them. There are 14 residues in the CDR3. The CDR3 DNA is TGTGCCAGCAGCGTTGGGGCAGACAAAAACATTCAGTACTTC. It codes for CASSVGADKNIQYF.

The V gene is TRBV10-1, the J gene TRBJ1-1, with D possibly being TRBD1 (5 bases). The CDR3 sequence is 16 residues long. V was shortened by 3 bases and J by 3 bases, with 17 bases between the two germline ends. Per germline, CDR1 WNHNN and CDR2 SYGVQD (reference sequence). DNA for the CDR3: TGCGCCAGCAGTGATGGGGGAGTACGGTCGGACACTGAAGCTTTCTTT. Its translation: CASSDGGVRSDTEAFF.

This clone showed up just once. The V call is TRBV2, the J call TRBJ1-2, with 8 bases that match TRBD1. This CDR3 region has 11 residues. In germline, CDR1 is SNHLY, CDR2 FYNNEI. The trim removed 8 bases at V and 5 bases at J, leaving 1 base unmatched. This CDR3 is CASDRGYGYTF. The CDR3 DNA is TGTGCCAGCGACAGGGGTTATGGCTACACCTTC. Full variable domain (missing parts from reference TRBV2 and TRBJ1-2): EPEVTQTPSHQVTQMGQEVILRCVPISNHLYFYWYRQILGQKVEFLVSFYNNEISEKSEIFDDQFSVERPDGSNFTLKIRSTKLEDSAMYFCASDRGYGYTFGSGTRLTVV.

The chain joins TRBV4-1 to TRBJ1-6; D unclear. Per the germline V gene, CDR1 is MGHRA and CDR2 is YSYEKL. The CDR3 spans 15 residues. With 1 base removed from V and 0 bases from J, the gap between germline ends came to 4 bases. As DNA, the CDR3 is TGCGCCAGCAGCCAAGCTACCTCCTATAATTCACCCCTCCACTTT. Translating gives CASSQATSYNSPLHF.

The chain couples TRBV2 to TRBJ2-6; D might be TRBD1 (6 bases). The CDR3 has 20 amino acids. V was clipped by 0 bases and J by 0 bases, with 18 bases between them. Germline V gene sequence: CDR1 SNHLY, CDR2 FYNNEI. CDR3 DNA sequence: TGTGCCAGCAGTGAAGCGCCAACAGGGTTCTTTATCTCTGGGGCCAACGTCCTGACTTTC. This sequence encodes CASSEAPTGFFISGANVLTF.

The gene calls are TRBV28 and TRBJ2-3, with TRBD2 identical over 7 bases. Germline V gene data show CDR1 as MDHEN and CDR2 as SYDVKM. J was trimmed by 1 base and V by 5 bases; bases with no gene match: 0. This CDR3 is built from 13 residues. The CDR3 DNA is TGTGCCAGCAGTCTAGCGGGCACAGATACGCAGTATTTT. It translates to CASSLAGTDTQYF. Using reference TRBV28 and TRBJ2-3 for the parts outside the CDR3, the full variable domain is DVKVTQSSRYLVKRTGEKVFLECVQDMDHENMFWYRQDPGLGLRLIYFSYDVKMKEKGDIPEGYSVSREKKERFSLILESASTNQTSMYLCASSLAGTDTQYFGPGTRLTVL.

CDR3 region: CASSPLPGTRTEAFF. Here the CDR3 DNA reads TGTGCCAGCAGCCCCCTCCCTGGGACGCGGACTGAAGCTTTCTTT. The J gene is TRBJ1-1, the V gene TRBV7-9, with D perhaps matching TRBD1 (5 bases). Germline CDR1 reads SEHNR; CDR2 reads FQNEAQ (reference sequence). The CDR3 extends over 15 amino acids. V lost 5 bases, J lost 5 bases, and 18 bases lay in between.

The J gene is TRBJ2-2, the V gene TRBV12-3 or TRBV12-4, with unresolved D. The CDR3 runs 12 residues. Trimming cost V 1 base and J 4 bases, with 1 base left between them. The CDR3 bases are TGTGCCAGCAGTTTAGTCACCGGGGAGCTGTTTTTT. Translated: CASSLVTGELFF.

The rearrangement uses TRBV6-4 and TRBJ2-1; 7 bases align to TRBD1. The CDR3 extends over 13 amino acids. Per germline, CDR1 MRHNA and CDR2 SNTAGT. The V gene end was trimmed by 5 bases and the J gene end by 7 bases; junction bases not matched to a gene: 5. Here the CDR3 reads CASSQTGRNEQFF. DNA of the CDR3: TGTGCCAGCAGTCAGACAGGGAGAAATGAGCAGTTCTTC.

The chain joins TRBV6-5 to TRBJ1-1; D is undetermined. The germline CDR1 and CDR2 sequences are MNHEY and SVGAGI. The ends were cut back, 0 bases at V and 2 bases at J, with 10 bases in the middle. CDR3 length: 15 residues. The DNA for the CDR3 is TGTGCCAGCAGTTACTCGATTTTAACCAACACTGAAGCTTTCTTT. Translated: CASSYSILTNTEAFF.

The chain couples TRBV10-3 to TRBJ1-1, with D perhaps TRBD1 (5 bases). Germline V gene lookup returns CDR1 ENHRY and CDR2 SYGVKD. The CDR3 sequence is 14 residues long. V was shortened by 6 bases and J by 5 bases, with 16 bases between the two germline ends. The CDR3 region has the DNA TGTGCCATCAGCCGGGACTCGCCGGGAACTGAAGCTTTCTTT. It codes for CAISRDSPGTEAFF.

J is TRBJ1-4 and V is TRBV27; D ambiguous. The CDR3 loop spans 13 amino acids. In germline, CDR1 is MNHEY, CDR2 SMNVEV (reference sequence). V dropped 2 bases and J dropped 8 bases, with 9 bases sitting between them. The CDR3 region has the DNA TGTGCCAGCAGTTTAGCTCCTCCCGAAAAACTGTTTTTT. It codes for CASSLAPPEKLFF.

This clone has just one count. This sequence joins TRBV19 and TRBJ2-7; the D is unclear. V shed 1 base and J shed 4 bases, with 8 bases lying between them. The CDR3 runs 13 residues. CDR1 LNHDA and CDR2 SQIVND come from the germline V gene (reference sequence). The CDR3 spells CASSIGLEYEQYF. The CDR3 DNA reads as TGTGCCAGTAGTATAGGGTTGGAATACGAGCAGTACTTC.

The chain has TRBV10-3 and TRBJ2-3; tentative D call: TRBD2 (5 bases). Per the germline V gene, CDR1 is ENHRY and CDR2 is SYGVKD. The CDR3 runs 16 residues. Trimming stripped 2 bases from V and 6 bases from J, with 18 bases between. CDR3 region: CAISETATSGSDTQYF. The CDR3, as DNA: TGTGCCATCAGTGAGACCGCCACTTCTGGGAGTGATACGCAGTATTTT.

The DNA for the CDR3 is TGTGCCACCAGCAGAGCCGTTACAGGGGATCAGCCCCAGCATTTT. The encoded protein is CATSRAVTGDQPQHF. The V call is TRBV15, the J call TRBJ1-5; TRBD1 aligns across 7 bases. Germline-derived CDR1 and CDR2 are LNHNV and YYDKDF (reference sequence). Trimming cost V 1 base and J 5 bases; bases outside gene matches: 5. This CDR3 is 15 amino acids long.

The rearrangement links TRBV20-1 to TRBJ2-7; TRBD2 might be the D (5 bases). This CDR3 is 13 amino acids long. The V end was cut by 3 bases, the J end by 3 bases, with 12 bases between. Germline loops: CDR1 DFQATT, CDR2 SNEGSKA (reference sequence). CDR3: CSASSGSYYEQYF. In DNA, the CDR3 is TGCAGTGCTAGTTCGGGGTCATACTACGAGCAGTACTTC.

The chain has TRBV23-1 and TRBJ1-5; 7 positions agree with TRBD1. TRBV23-1 belongs to the ORF category, with a function that is uncertain. V gave up 3 bases and J gave up 3 bases; unmatched junction bases: 2. There are 14 residues in the CDR3. The CDR3 here is CASSQGQLNQPQHF. The CDR3 nucleotides are TGCGCCAGCAGTCAGGGACAGCTCAATCAGCCCCAGCATTTT.

Worth noting for this clone: The junction does not match germline at one end; this may be a read error. This chain connects TRBV25-1 to TRBJ2-7; D gene unclear. The CDR3 covers 12 residues. The germline gives CDR1 MGHDK, CDR2 SYGVNS. The CDR3 DNA reads as TGTGCCAGCAGTGAATCCCGACAAGATTACCTATTC. It translates to CASSESRQDYLF.

The chain links TRBV28 to TRBJ1-1; D is undetermined. CDR1 is MDHEN and CDR2 is SYDVKM in the germline V gene. Between the trimmed V and J ends, which lost 6 bases and 2 bases, there was a span of 10 bases. CDR3 length: 13 residues. CDR3 loop: CASSSTENTEAFF. CDR3 DNA sequence: TGTGCCAGCAGCTCGACGGAAAACACTGAAGCTTTCTTT.

This sequence joins TRBV6-5 and TRBJ2-5; the match to TRBD2 covers 7 bases. This CDR3 contains 14 residues. Per germline, CDR1 MNHEY and CDR2 SVGAGI. The V gene end was trimmed by 2 bases and the J gene end by 5 bases; junction bases not matched to a gene: 5. The CDR3 nucleotides read TGTGCCAGCAGTTACCCCGGGGGAGGGGAGACCCAGTACTTC. Translating gives CASSYPGGGETQYF.

The chain carries TRBV5-1 and TRBJ1-6; D not resolved. The CDR3 is 16 residues long. V was shortened by 2 bases and J by 0 bases, with 9 bases between the two germline ends. The germline V gene has CDR1 SGHRS and CDR2 YFSETQ. This chain's CDR3 is CASSFRESSYNSPLHF. The CDR3 DNA sequence: TGCGCCAGCAGCTTCCGGGAGAGCTCCTATAATTCACCCCTCCACTTT.